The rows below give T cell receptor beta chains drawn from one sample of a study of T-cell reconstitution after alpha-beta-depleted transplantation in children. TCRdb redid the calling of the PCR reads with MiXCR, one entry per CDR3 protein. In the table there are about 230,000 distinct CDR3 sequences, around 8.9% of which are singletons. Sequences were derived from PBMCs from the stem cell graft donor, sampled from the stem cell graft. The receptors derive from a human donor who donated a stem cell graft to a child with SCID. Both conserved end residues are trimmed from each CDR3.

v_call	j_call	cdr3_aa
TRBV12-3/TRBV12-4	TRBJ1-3	ASSWADLAGNTIY
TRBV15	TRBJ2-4	ATSRAGVAKNIQY
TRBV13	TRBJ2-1	ASSLVQGEGEQF
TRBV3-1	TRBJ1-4	ASSRLDGVDEKLF
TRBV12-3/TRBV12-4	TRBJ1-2	ASSFADNYGYT
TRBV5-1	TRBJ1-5	ASSPAGQGNQPQH
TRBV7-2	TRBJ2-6	ASSFGLTSSGANVLT
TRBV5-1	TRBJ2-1	ASASGLATNEQF
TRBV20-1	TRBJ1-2	SAIEDRGYT
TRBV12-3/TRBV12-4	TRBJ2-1	ASSLGFQNEQF
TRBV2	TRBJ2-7	ASSKKGVSYEQY
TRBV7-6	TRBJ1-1	ASSPGGTANTEAF
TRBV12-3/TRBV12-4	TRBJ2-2	ASSLGTAANTGELF
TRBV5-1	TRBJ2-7	ASSSGQAIYEQY
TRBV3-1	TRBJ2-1	ASSLLAGGFVEF
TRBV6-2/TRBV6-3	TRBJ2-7	ASSRPRDSYEQY
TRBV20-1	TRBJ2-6	SALDRALGANVLT
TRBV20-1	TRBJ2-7	SARTSIAGDSYEQY
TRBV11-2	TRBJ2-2	ASSLWAQMELF
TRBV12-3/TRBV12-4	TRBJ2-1	ASSWGTGAYNEQF
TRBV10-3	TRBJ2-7	AISSPRWGALSYEQY
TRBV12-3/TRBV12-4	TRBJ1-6	ASSSPGRASPLH
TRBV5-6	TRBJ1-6	ASSYRQGFNSPLH
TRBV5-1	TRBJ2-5	ASSFNYRPETQY
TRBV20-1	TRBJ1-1	SARPWGTEAF
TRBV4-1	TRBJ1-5	ASSSGGQPNQPQH
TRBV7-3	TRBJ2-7	ASSFAPWEQY
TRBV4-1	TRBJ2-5	ASSHGEGTQY
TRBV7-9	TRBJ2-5	ASSPGQSVETQY
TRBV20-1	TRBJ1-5	SARDIERINQPQH
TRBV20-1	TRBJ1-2	SARVRDGYGYT
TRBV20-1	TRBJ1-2	SARDPTALYGYT
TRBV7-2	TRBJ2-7	ASSYRGALSSYEQY
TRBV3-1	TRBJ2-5	ASSLPGLQETQY
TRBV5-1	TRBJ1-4	ASSLGLTNEKLF
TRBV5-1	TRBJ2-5	ASSPGPTTLQETQY